The next 15 T cell receptor beta chains were all read from a single sample in a study of blood T cell repertoires in COVID-19. Generated by immunoSEQ multiplex PCR, the TCRdb table keeps only in-frame clones and is missing some. The table lists under 200,000 clones, roughly 84% of them singletons, with roughly 9.2% in the top ten. Sequenced sample: peripheral blood. Receptors were obtained from an elderly woman with active or convalescent COVID-19.

A single count supports this clone. V usage is TRBV6-5 and J usage is TRBJ1-5; maybe TRBD1 (6 bases). The CDR3 totals 14 residues. V gave up 5 bases and J gave up 2 bases, with 10 bases separating them. The V gene's germline CDR1 is MNHEY and CDR2 SVGAGI. As DNA, the CDR3 is TGTGCCAGCAGTCAGGGGAACGGCAATCAGCCCCAGCATTTT. Its translation is CASSQGNGNQPQHF.

The chain employs TRBV9 and TRBJ1-1; 7 bases map to TRBD1. The V and J ends lost 1 base and 3 bases, in that order; junction bases with no gene match: 6. Germline CDR1 is SGDLS and CDR2 is YYNGEE. The CDR3 length is 15 residues. In DNA, the CDR3 is TGTGCCAGCAGCGTAACGGGGACAGCAGACACTGAAGCTTTCTTT. It encodes CASSVTGTADTEAFF.

The chain couples TRBV5-1 to TRBJ2-7; 10 bases are a match to TRBD1. The CDR3 contains 14 residues. Trimming took 0 bases from V and 5 from J; bases not matched to a gene: 2. Germline V gene sequence: CDR1 SGHRS, CDR2 YFSETQ. CDR3 amino acids: CASSLGQGANEQYF. The CDR3 DNA reads as TGCGCCAGCAGCTTGGGACAGGGGGCGAACGAGCAGTACTTC.

V gene TRBV5-1 combines with J gene TRBJ1-1; 7 bases fit TRBD1. The CDR3 length is 12 residues. The germline V gene has CDR1 SGHRS and CDR2 YFSETQ. After removal of 4 bases from V and 9 bases from J, the junction contained 6 bases not matched to a gene. The CDR3 DNA reads as TGCGCCAGCAGCCTAGGACAGGATAAAGCTTTCTTT. Its translation: CASSLGQDKAFF.

The V gene is TRBV4-3, the J gene TRBJ2-2, with 10 bases lining up with TRBD2. This CDR3 is built from 18 residues. Germline V gene lookup returns CDR1 LGHNA and CDR2 YSLEER. Trimming took 0 bases from V and 2 from J; bases not matched to a gene: 6. The CDR3 sequence: CASSQDRRTSGNTGELFF. CDR3 nucleotide sequence: TGCGCCAGCAGCCAAGACAGGCGGACTAGCGGTAACACCGGGGAGCTGTTTTTT.

The chain joins TRBV6-6 to TRBJ2-6, with 7 bases matching TRBD1. The CDR3 sequence is 18 residues long. The junction had 10 bases not matched to a gene; V was cut back by 5 bases and J by 0 bases. Germline V CDR1 and CDR2: MNHNY, SVGAGI (reference sequence). CDR3 sequence reads: CASSQLGQALSGANVLTF. CDR3 nucleotides: TGTGCCAGCAGTCAACTTGGACAGGCCCTCTCTGGGGCCAACGTCCTGACTTTC.

V and J are TRBV30 and TRBJ1-1; D is undetermined. The CDR3 is made up of 13 amino acids. Per the germline V gene, CDR1 is GTSNPN and CDR2 is SVGIG (reference sequence). Trimming left V 1 base short and J 6 bases short, with 12 bases between. This CDR3 is CAWSATGRAEAFF. As DNA, the CDR3 is TGTGCCTGGAGTGCTACTGGGCGGGCTGAAGCTTTCTTT.

The CDR3 nucleotides read TGTGCCCCCTACCTAGGGGAAGCTGGAAACACCATATATTTT. Encoded protein: CAPYLGEAGNTIYF. The chain combines TRBV19 with TRBJ1-3, with TRBD1 as a possible D gene (5 bases). From germline, CDR1 is LNHDA and CDR2 SQIVND (reference sequence). This CDR3 has 14 residues. V dropped 11 bases and J dropped 2 bases, with 16 bases sitting between them. The variable domain in full, completed from reference TRBV19 and TRBJ1-3, reads DGGITQSPKYLFRKEGQNVTLSCEQNLNHDAMYWYRQDPGQGLRLIYYSQIVNDFQKGDIAEGYSVSREKKESFPLTVTSAQKNPTAFYLCAPYLGEAGNTIYFGEGSWLTVV.

This chain joins TRBV27 and TRBJ1-5; D unresolved. Trimming shortened V by 3 bases and J by 5 bases, and 14 bases separated the two germline ends. The CDR3 sequence is 15 residues long. The germline V gene encodes CDR1 MNHEY and CDR2 SMNVEV (reference sequence). CDR3 protein: CASSLLGGLDQPQHF. As DNA, the CDR3 is TGTGCCAGCAGTTTGCTGGGAGGGTTGGATCAGCCCCAGCATTTT.

This clone was counted a single time. This sequence joins TRBV7-9 and TRBJ2-7; 11 nucleotides agree with TRBD2. J was trimmed by 6 bases and V by 6 bases; bases with no gene match: 13. The CDR3 length is 16 residues. CDR1 and CDR2 from the germline V gene are SEHNR and FQNEAQ (reference sequence). The CDR3 protein is CASSLLTSGGPGEQYF. The CDR3, as DNA: TGTGCCAGCAGTCTATTAACTAGCGGGGGTCCGGGCGAGCAGTACTTC.

In its sample, this clone was seen once. DNA of the CDR3: TGTGCCAGCAGTGACGCAGGGTTAAATGAAAAACTGTTTTTT. Its protein is CASSDAGLNEKLFF. The chain recombines TRBV25-1 with TRBJ1-4, with a tentative D call TRBD1 (5 bases). Germline V gene sequence: CDR1 MGHDK, CDR2 SYGVNS. The V gene lost 3 bases and the J gene lost 5 bases, with 10 bases spanning the gap. This CDR3 has 14 residues.

V is TRBV19 and J is TRBJ1-2; 10 nucleotides agree with TRBD1. This CDR3 comprises 14 residues. CDR1 is LNHDA, CDR2 SQIVND, per germline (reference sequence). With 7 bases clipped from V and 5 bases from J, the junction kept 7 bases outside the gene matches. The CDR3 sequence: CASTLGTGVYGYTF. The CDR3, as DNA: TGTGCCAGTACCCTTGGGACAGGGGTTTATGGCTACACCTTC. Drawing the rest from reference TRBV19 and TRBJ1-2, the complete variable domain is DGGITQSPKYLFRKEGQNVTLSCEQNLNHDAMYWYRQDPGQGLRLIYYSQIVNDFQKGDIAEGYSVSREKKESFPLTVTSAQKNPTAFYLCASTLGTGVYGYTFGSGTRLTVV.

The genes are TRBV30 and TRBJ1-1; D gene unclear. Germline V gene sequence: CDR1 GTSNPN, CDR2 SVGIG (reference sequence). V was pared by 3 bases and J by 1 base, with 6 bases between. The CDR3 has 12 amino acids. In DNA, the CDR3 is TGTGCCTGGAGGAAACAGAACACTGAAGCTTTCTTT. Translated: CAWRKQNTEAFF.

This clone showed up just once. The rearrangement joins TRBV12-5 to TRBJ1-1; TRBD1 matches 9 bases. J was trimmed by 5 bases and V by 5 bases; bases with no gene match: 6. This CDR3 has 14 residues. Looked up from germline, CDR1 is LGHNT and CDR2 is FRNRAP. CDR3 sequence: CASGGGQGYTEAFF. Written as DNA, the CDR3 is TGTGCTAGTGGTGGGGGACAGGGATATACTGAAGCTTTCTTT.

The rearrangement links TRBV11-3 to TRBJ1-2; the match to TRBD1 covers 12 bases. The CDR3 extends over 15 amino acids. Per germline, CDR1 SGHNT and CDR2 YENEEA. After removal of 7 bases from V and 8 bases from J, the junction contained 11 bases not matched to a gene. The CDR3 sequence: CASNDPGQGAGGYTF. DNA for the CDR3: TGTGCCAGCAACGACCCGGGACAGGGGGCGGGAGGCTACACCTTC.